This TCR beta chain was sequenced during a study of shared clonotypes between healthy human individuals. CD45RO-negative, CCR7-positively selected cells formed the naive CD8 fraction, excluding terminally differentiated effector memory CD45RA+ cells. Deep-level running was used for the assay. Genomic DNA of every subset was divided equally among multiple immunoSEQ plates. The repertoire was sequenced with immunoSEQ multiplex PCR; TCRdb's copy has only in-frame clones and lacks some. The sample consists of roughly 2.1 million clones, more than 85% of them appearing once. Trimming removed 0 bases from V and 2 bases from J, with 14 bases in between. This CDR3 has 16 residues. Germline loops: CDR1 LGHNA, CDR2 YSLEER. On this clone itself: The antigen remains undetermined.

General study points: It was the non-shared clonotypes that had lower generation probabilities than clonotypes shared by all four donors. The study's rarefaction showed incomplete sorted-subset sequencing despite large depth.

J is TRBJ2-7 and V is TRBV4-3; either TRBD1 or TRBD2 may fit D (6 bases each). The material sequenced was naive CD8+ T cells from PBMCs. The sequence was obtained from a young man in good health. Some clones in this sample may be carry-over from other donors' samples. The CDR3 loop reads CASSQEGDGGPYEQYF. DNA of the CDR3: TGCGCCAGCAGCCAAGAAGGAGACGGGGGCCCCTACGAGCAGTACTTC.